The 18 T cell receptor beta chains below all came from one sample that was sequenced in a study of shared clonotypes between healthy human individuals. Measured with immunoSEQ multiplex PCR; TCRdb has only the in-frame clones, and not every one. This table holds approximately 2.5 million clones, 80% to 95% found once. The sequenced material came from naive CD4+ T cells from PBMCs. This sample's subset: CD45RA+ positively selected. Every receptor here comes from a young man in good health. Some clones in this sample may be carry-over from other donors' samples.

The rearrangement uses TRBV21-1 and TRBJ2-1. TRBV21-1 has pseudogene status. This CDR3 spans 13 amino acids. The CDR3 reads CASSKGKFNEQFF. The CDR3 coding sequence is TGTGCCAGCAGCAAAGGGAAGTTTAATGAGCAGTTCTTC.

This clone was counted a few times. Other DNA sequences of this sample code for an identical CDR3. The chain has TRBV30 and TRBJ1-5, with D unresolved. Trimming removed 2 bases from V and 4 bases from J, with 9 bases in between. This CDR3 is 13 amino acids long. Germline-derived CDR1 and CDR2 are GTSNPN and SVGIG (reference sequence). Written as DNA, the CDR3 is TGTGCCTGGAGTCTCGGTGGGAATCAGCCCCAGCATTTT. Protein product: CAWSLGGNQPQHF.

This chain joins TRBV18 and TRBJ2-3; 7 nucleotides match TRBD1. Germline V gene sequence: CDR1 KGHSH, CDR2 LQKENI. J gave up 2 bases and V 2 bases, and 7 bases lay outside the gene matches. The CDR3 has 16 amino acids. The CDR3 is CASSPFNRGPTDTQYF. The CDR3 DNA follows: TGTGCCAGCTCACCATTTAACAGGGGCCCCACAGATACGCAGTATTTT.

The CDR3 here is CASRWGGYEQYF. As DNA, the CDR3 is TGTGCCAGCAGGTGGGGAGGGTACGAGCAGTACTTC. The chain couples TRBV2 to TRBJ2-5, with 7 bases identical to TRBD2. The J call is in doubt because the DNA end fits TRBJ2-7 better. The V gene's germline CDR1 is SNHLY and CDR2 FYNNEI. The CDR3 covers 12 residues.

The chain couples TRBV27 to TRBJ2-7; D gene uncertain. The CDR3 runs to 15 residues. CDR1 and CDR2 (germline): MNHEY, SMNVEV (reference sequence). Trimming removed 3 bases at V and 1 base at J, with 13 bases between. The CDR3 bases are TGTGCCAGCAGTTTCAGCCGCTTTGGATCCTACGAGCAGTACTTC. Its protein is CASSFSRFGSYEQYF.

On this clone itself: The sample carries other DNA sequences with the same CDR3. The genes are TRBV5-8 and TRBJ2-7; D ambiguous. V was cut by 3 bases and J by 4 bases, with 5 bases left in between. Germline V gene sequence: CDR1 SGHTS, CDR2 YDEGEE. The CDR3 contains 11 residues. Here the CDR3 DNA reads TGTGCCAGCAGCTCTCCTTACGAGCAGTACTTC. Protein sequence: CASSSPYEQYF.

This chain uses TRBV7-9 with TRBJ2-5, with D perhaps assigned TRBD1 or TRBD2 (5 bases each). The CDR3 runs to 17 residues. CDR1 is SEHNR, CDR2 FQNEAQ, per germline (reference sequence). V dropped 1 base and J dropped 3 bases, with 18 bases sitting between them. CDR3 amino acids: CASSLVGWGRKKETQYF. CDR3 bases: TGTGCCAGCAGCTTAGTGGGTTGGGGACGAAAAAAAGAGACCCAGTACTTC.

This chain joins TRBV30 and TRBJ2-7, with unresolved D. Germline assignment: CDR1 GTSNPN and CDR2 SVGIG (reference sequence). The CDR3 contains 14 residues. The V and J ends lost 5 bases and 4 bases respectively, with 18 bases between them. CDR3 loop: CAWGSLSRWYEQYF. The DNA for the CDR3 is TGTGCCTGGGGTTCCTTATCAAGATGGTACGAGCAGTACTTC. The full variable domain, rest sourced from reference TRBV30 and TRBJ2-7, is SQTIHQWPATLVQPVGSPLSLECTVEGTSNPNLYWYRQAAGRGLQLLFYSVGIGQISSEVPQNLSASRPQDRQFILSSKKLLLSDSGFYLCAWGSLSRWYEQYFGPGTRLTVT.

The chain is built from TRBV27 and TRBJ2-3; D ambiguous. With 2 bases removed from V and 2 bases from J, the gap between germline ends came to 11 bases. Germline V CDR1 and CDR2: MNHEY, SMNVEV (reference sequence). CDR3 length: 15 amino acids. The CDR3 DNA is TGTGCCAGCAGTTTAGATCAAGGGCCCACAGATACGCAGTATTTT. It codes for CASSLDQGPTDTQYF.

The chain has TRBV19 and TRBJ2-7; a possible D gene is TRBD2 (5 bases). Germline V CDR1 and CDR2: LNHDA, SQIVND (reference sequence). This CDR3 has 13 residues. V was cut by 5 bases and J by 4 bases, with 12 bases left in between. The CDR3 sequence is CASSVGTGYEQYF. The CDR3 DNA follows: TGTGCCAGTAGTGTGGGCACGGGATACGAGCAGTACTTC.

The chain joins TRBV2 to TRBJ2-5, with 9 bases that match TRBD2. In germline, CDR1 is SNHLY, CDR2 FYNNEI. V shed 6 bases, J shed 4 bases, and the junction held 6 bases outside the gene matches. This CDR3 is 14 amino acids long. The CDR3 region has the DNA TGTGCCAGCAGGCAGGCGGGAGGGCGAGAGACCCAGTACTTC. Translating it yields CASRQAGGRETQYF.

V gene TRBV28 combines with J gene TRBJ1-6; 10 positions agree with TRBD1. The CDR3 runs 16 residues. The V gene end was trimmed by 10 bases and the J gene end by 7 bases; junction bases not matched to a gene: 13. From germline, CDR1 is MDHEN and CDR2 SYDVKM. The CDR3 spells CATLDRGQGRNSPLHF. The DNA of the CDR3 is TGTGCCACTCTCGACAGGGGGCAGGGGAGAAATTCACCCCTCCACTTT.

This chain links TRBV11-3 with TRBJ1-1; TRBD1 aligns across 11 bases. With 5 bases clipped from V and 3 bases from J, the junction kept 8 bases outside the gene matches. The germline CDR1 and CDR2 sequences are SGHNT and YENEEA. This CDR3 contains 16 residues. The CDR3, as DNA: TGTGCCAGCAGCCCAGGACAGGGGGCTCTGGACACTGAAGCTTTCTTT. Encoded protein: CASSPGQGALDTEAFF.

About this clone: Other nucleotide sequences from this sample produce the same CDR3. This chain connects TRBV7-8 to TRBJ2-3; D ambiguous. Between the trimmed V and J ends, which lost 5 bases and 3 bases, there was a span of 6 bases. The germline gives CDR1 SGHVS, CDR2 FQNEAQ. The CDR3 is 12 residues long. The CDR3 DNA follows: TGTGCCAGCAGCCCCCGGACAGATACGCAGTATTTT. Amino acid sequence: CASSPRTDTQYF.

The V and J genes are TRBV5-1 and TRBJ1-2; no definite D call. There are 14 residues in the CDR3. Trimming cost V 0 bases and J 4 bases, with 10 bases left between them. Germline V gene data show CDR1 as SGHRS and CDR2 as YFSETQ. The CDR3 protein is CASSLAQDSYGYTF. The CDR3 coding sequence is TGCGCCAGCAGCTTGGCCCAAGACTCCTATGGCTACACCTTC.

The genes are TRBV6-5 and TRBJ1-5; no firm D call. V dropped 4 bases and J dropped 2 bases, with 12 bases sitting between them. This CDR3 spans 15 amino acids. Germline CDR1 is MNHEY and CDR2 is SVGAGI. CDR3 sequence reads: CASSSDITGNQPQHF. CDR3 nucleotide sequence: TGTGCCAGCAGTTCCGATATCACGGGCAATCAGCCCCAGCATTTT.

The chain has TRBV11-3 and TRBJ2-7, with 7 nucleotides matching TRBD1. Unmatched junction bases numbered 12, after V lost 5 bases and J lost 5 bases. The CDR3 spans 15 residues. CDR1 is SGHNT, CDR2 YENEEA, per germline. The CDR3 DNA sequence: TGTGCCAGCAGCCCGGGACAGCCCGGCCTCCACGAGCAGTACTTC. Encoded protein: CASSPGQPGLHEQYF.

This clone was detected a few times. The sample holds other DNA sequences that translate to the same CDR3. The V gene is TRBV5-1, the J gene TRBJ1-4, with D perhaps TRBD1 (5 bases). The CDR3 loop spans 13 amino acids. CDR1 is SGHRS and CDR2 is YFSETQ in the germline V gene. The V gene lost 2 bases and the J gene lost 7 bases, with 9 bases spanning the gap. As DNA, the CDR3 is TGCGCCAGCAGCTTTCAGGGAGGTGAAAAACTGTTTTTT. Protein: CASSFQGGEKLFF. The variable domain in full, with the rest retrieved from reference TRBV5-1 and TRBJ1-4, is KAGVTQTPRYLIKTRGQQVTLSCSPISGHRSVSWYQQTPGQGLQFLFEYFSETQRNKGNFPGRFSGRQFSNSRSEMNVSTLELGDSALYLCASSFQGGEKLFFGSGTQLSVL.